The T cell receptor beta chain described here comes from a study of cytomegalovirus exposure and HLA in healthy donors. Study-wide points: Analyzed later, most CMV-associated TCR beta chains appeared HLA-restricted.

As for this clone: Its target is unknown.

A multiplex PCR was run with 60 Vbeta primers and 13 Jbeta primers. Here immunoSEQ multiplex PCR was the method, and the copy in TCRdb shows in-frame clones only, minus some. In the table there are about 110,000 clones, 73% of which are singletons. V gave up 9 bases and J gave up 5 bases; unmatched junction bases: 15. The germline V gene has CDR1 MNHEY and CDR2 SVGAGI. The CDR3 sequence is 15 residues long. The material sequenced was PBMCs. The sequence derives from a man in his forties in good health and CMV-seronegative. The rearrangement uses TRBV6-5 and TRBJ2-5, with 7 bases aligning to TRBD1. CDR3 loop: CASQPTGIVSETQYF. The CDR3 DNA reads TGTGCCAGTCAACCGACAGGGATAGTGTCGGAGACCCAGTACTTC.